These T cell receptor beta chains were read from a single sample in a study of blood T cell repertoires in COVID-19. Clones were read by immunoSEQ multiplex PCR, and TCRdb kept only the in-frame ones, dropping some. The sample lists about 160,000 clones, roughly 85% occurring once. Sequenced sample: peripheral blood. These receptors came from a man in his forties with acute or convalescent COVID-19. Both conserved end residues are part of each CDR3. The D gene is left open where the match is weak. The size field is filled for only some rows; it gives once, few, many or a size class.

TRBD2 TRBJ2-1 NA TRBV27 CASSWTSGRNEQFF TGTGCCAGCAGTTGGACTAGCGGGAGGAATGAGCAGTTCTTC
TRBD1 TRBJ1-2 NA TRBV6-1 CASSDWTGTFAGYTF TGTGCCAGCAGTGATTGGACAGGCACCTTCGCTGGCTACACCTTC
NA TRBJ2-2 NA TRBV30 CAWSPNTGELFF TGTGCCTGGAGTCCAAACACCGGGGAGCTGTTTTTT
NA TRBJ1-1 NA TRBV6-6 CASSPTTGTEAFF TGTGCCAGCAGTCCCACGACAGGCACTGAAGCTTTCTTT
NA TRBJ2-1 NA TRBV29-1 CSVPPLPASNEQFF TGCAGCGTACCTCCTTTGCCCGCGAGCAATGAGCAGTTCTTC
TRBD2 TRBJ2-3 NA TRBV5-3 CARSLGWLAGGLVLDTQYF TGTGCCAGAAGCTTGGGCTGGTTAGCGGGGGGCCTGGTGTTGGATACGCAGTATTTT
TRBD2 TRBJ2-1 once TRBV4-1 CASSQVGEGREQFF TGCGCCAGCAGCCAAGTTGGGGAGGGTAGAGAGCAGTTCTTC
TRBD2 TRBJ2-3 NA TRBV19 CASQRDPRGLDTQYF TGTGCCTCCCAGCGGGACCCGCGGGGCCTAGATACGCAGTATTTT
NA TRBJ1-1 NA TRBV7-2 CASSKKPPGTNTEAFF TGTGCCAGCAGCAAAAAACCCCCGGGAACCAACACTGAAGCTTTCTTT
TRBD1 TRBJ2-1 NA TRBV7-9 CASSPRGQWDNEQFF TGTGCCAGCAGCCCCCGGGGACAGTGGGACAATGAGCAGTTCTTC
NA TRBJ1-4 once TRBV5-3 CARSCLASPTNEKLFF TGTGCCAGAAGCTGCCTCGCTAGTCCAACTAATGAAAAACTGTTTTTT
NA TRBJ2-5 NA TRBV18 CASSPQQALQETQYF TGTGCCAGCTCACCACAACAGGCACTCCAAGAGACCCAGTACTTC
NA TRBJ2-7 NA TRBV4-3 CASSQVPGVPYEQYF TGCGCCAGCAGCCAAGTTCCGGGGGTCCCCTACGAGCAGTACTTC
NA TRBJ2-1 NA TRBV11-2 CASSFVKNEQFF TGTGCCAGCAGCTTTGTAAAAAATGAGCAGTTCTTC
TRBD1 TRBJ1-6 NA TRBV5-6 CASSPGTGESPLHF TGTGCCAGCAGCCCCGGGACAGGGGAGTCACCCCTCCACTTT
TRBD1 TRBJ1-2 few TRBV7-8 CASSLLGQSYGYTF TGTGCCAGCAGCTTGTTGGGACAGTCCTATGGCTACACCTTC
NA TRBJ1-3 NA TRBV3-1/TRBV3-2 CASSTTSRGLPGNTIYF TGTGCCAGCAGCACCACCTCGAGAGGCCTCCCTGGAAACACCATATATTTT
TRBD2 TRBJ2-1 NA TRBV7-6 CASSLSLAVEYNEQFF TGTGCCAGCAGCTTATCCCTAGCGGTAGAATACAATGAGCAGTTCTTC
NA TRBJ1-3 once TRBV10-2 CASSVHPSDSIGNTIYF TGCGCCAGCAGTGTTCACCCTTCGGACAGCATAGGAAACACCATATATTTT
NA TRBJ1-1 once TRBV7-3 CASSSQDRIGPEAFF TGTGCCAGCAGCTCCCAAGACAGAATAGGACCTGAAGCTTTCTTT
NA TRBJ1-5 NA TRBV5-6 CASSLFAGASQPQHF TGTGCCAGCAGCTTGTTCGCAGGGGCCAGTCAGCCCCAGCATTTT
NA TRBJ1-2 NA TRBV19 CASKNLAREAYHYGYTF TGTGCCAGTAAAAACTTAGCGAGGGAAGCGTATCACTATGGCTACACCTTC
TRBD1 TRBJ2-5 NA TRBV6-5 CASTHGTGIQETQYF TGTGCCAGCACTCACGGGACAGGCATCCAAGAGACCCAGTACTTC
TRBD2 TRBJ2-2 NA TRBV5-6 CASSLRTSGINTGELFF TGTGCCAGCAGCTTAAGGACTAGCGGGATAAACACCGGGGAGCTGTTTTTT
TRBD2 TRBJ2-7 NA TRBV5-1 CASSLIAGAYEQYF TGCGCCAGCAGCTTGATAGCGGGCGCCTACGAGCAGTACTTC
TRBD2 TRBJ2-2 NA TRBV7-8 CASSLRPGGTGELFF TGTGCCAGCAGCCTCCGACCGGGGGGCACCGGGGAGCTGTTTTTT
TRBD1 TRBJ1-2 NA TRBV19 CASSIDGTASPYGYTF TGTGCCAGTAGTATAGATGGGACAGCTTCCCCCTATGGCTACACCTTC
TRBD2 TRBJ2-3 NA TRBV11-2 CATKKAASGVHDTQYF TGTGCCACCAAGAAGGCGGCTAGCGGGGTCCATGATACGCAGTATTTT
NA TRBJ2-5 NA TRBV4-1 CASSQGVGPETQYF TGCGCCAGCAGCCAAGGCGTGGGCCCAGAGACCCAGTACTTC
TRBD1 TRBJ2-2 once TRBV7-2 CASSVDRGLAGELFF TGTGCCAGCAGCGTCGACAGGGGGCTCGCCGGGGAGCTGTTTTTT
TRBD2 TRBJ2-1 NA TRBV20-1 CSHRRGREQFF TGCAGCCACAGGCGGGGGAGAGAGCAGTTCTTC
NA TRBJ2-1 NA TRBV5-6 CASSLLQGGEQFF TGTGCCAGCAGCTTGCTTCAGGGGGGTGAGCAGTTCTTC
NA TRBJ1-1 NA TRBV27 CASSLIGVNTEAFF TGTGCCAGCAGTTTAATAGGGGTGAACACTGAAGCTTTCTTT
NA TRBJ2-5 NA TRBV7-2 CASSLGGQGVVTSQYF TGTGCCAGCAGCTTGGGTGGGCAGGGCGTCGTTACGTCCCAGTACTTC
TRBD2 TRBJ2-1 few TRBV6-5 CASTGTSSRSEQFF TGTGCCAGCACCGGGACTAGCTCCCGATCTGAGCAGTTCTTC
NA TRBJ2-2 NA TRBV3-1/TRBV3-2 CARGRTGELFF TGTGCCAGGGGGAGAACCGGGGAGCTGTTTTTT
NA TRBJ2-1 NA TRBV2 CASSEATSWSNEQFF TGTGCCAGCAGTGAGGCTACTAGCTGGAGCAATGAGCAGTTCTTC
NA TRBJ1-1 NA TRBV7-2 CASSLGIGTEAFF TGTGCCAGCAGCTTAGGTATCGGCACTGAAGCTTTCTTT
NA TRBJ1-4 NA TRBV28 CASSLAGSNEKLFF TGTGCCAGCAGTTTAGCGGGGAGTAATGAAAAACTGTTTTTT
NA TRBJ2-7 NA TRBV18 CASSPPGQYYEQYF TGTGCCAGCTCACCACCAGGACAGTACTACGAGCAGTACTTC
NA TRBJ1-5 NA TRBV12-3/TRBV12-4 CASSVLNQPQHF TGTGCCAGCAGCGTCCTCAATCAGCCCCAGCATTTT
NA TRBJ2-2 NA TRBV29-1 CSVGTTGELFF TGCAGCGTGGGGACTACCGGGGAGCTGTTTTTT
TRBD2 TRBJ2-3 NA TRBV27 CASSLASLTSGGGTQYF TGTGCCAGCAGTCTAGCGTCTCTAACTAGCGGGGGCGGTACGCAGTATTTT
NA TRBJ2-7 NA TRBV3-1/TRBV3-2 CASSPSFLRGEQYF TGTGCCAGCAGCCCCTCCTTCTTGCGGGGCGAGCAGTACTTC
NA TRBJ1-1 NA TRBV7-8 CASSLRGMNTEAFF TGTGCCAGCAGCTTAAGGGGGATGAACACTGAAGCTTTCTTT
TRBD2 TRBJ2-1 NA TRBV29-1 CSVRPLAGVGEQFF TGCAGCGTAAGGCCCCTAGCGGGGGTTGGTGAGCAGTTCTTC
TRBD1 TRBJ2-1 NA TRBV27 CASSSRDRGNEQFF TGTGCCAGCAGCTCCCGGGACAGGGGAAATGAGCAGTTCTTC
TRBD1 TRBJ1-2 NA TRBV9 CASSGDRVHYGYTF TGTGCCAGCAGCGGAGACAGGGTCCACTATGGCTACACCTTC
NA TRBJ1-1 NA TRBV30 CAWSVTRGNTEAFF TGTGCCTGGAGTGTAACCAGGGGGAACACTGAAGCTTTCTTT
TRBD1 TRBJ1-1 NA TRBV20-1 CSARPGQGTFF TGCAGTGCGAGACCGGGACAGGGAACTTTCTTT
TRBD2 TRBJ2-5 NA TRBV5-5 CASRPTSGQETQYF TGTGCCAGCAGGCCGACTAGCGGGCAAGAGACCCAGTACTTC
TRBD2 TRBJ2-2 NA TRBV3-1/TRBV3-2 CASSQEQLAGKNTGELFF TGTGCCAGCAGCCAAGAACAACTAGCGGGGAAAAACACCGGGGAGCTGTTTTTT
NA TRBJ2-7 NA TRBV28 CASSRPGDLYEQYF TGTGCCAGCAGTAGACCGGGAGACCTCTACGAGCAGTACTTC
TRBD1 TRBJ2-7 few TRBV12-3/TRBV12-4 CASSRGQGGEQYF TGTGCCAGCAGCCGGGGACAGGGGGGCGAGCAGTACTTC
NA TRBJ1-1 NA TRBV6-5 CASSLDWFTEAFF TGTGCCAGCAGTTTAGATTGGTTCACTGAAGCTTTCTTT
TRBD1 TRBJ1-2 NA TRBV19 CASRNDGQGSGYTF TGTGCCAGTAGAAATGACGGACAGGGTAGCGGCTACACCTTC
NA TRBJ2-7 NA TRBV6-5 CASGQSSYEQYF TGTGCCAGCGGACAGAGCTCCTACGAGCAGTACTTC
NA TRBJ1-2 NA TRBV30 CAWWTDNYGYTF TGTGCCTGGTGGACAGATAACTATGGCTACACCTTC
NA TRBJ1-5 few TRBV2 CASTLFGAAEPQHF TGTGCCAGCACTCTATTTGGGGCAGCAGAGCCCCAGCATTTT